These 11 T cell receptor beta chains were all obtained from the same sample, sequenced in a study of blood T cell repertoires in COVID-19. This table comes from immunoSEQ multiplex PCR, and its TCRdb copy is limited to in-frame clones, with some not included. The sample includes some 200,000 clones, 81% of them seen just once. Sample: peripheral blood. The receptors were gathered from a woman aged 40 to 50 with COVID-19, enrolled during active disease.

The J gene is TRBJ2-7, the V gene TRBV7-6; TRBD2 matches 11 bases. CDR3 length: 15 residues. Germline V gene lookup returns CDR1 SGHVS and CDR2 FNYEAQ. After removal of 2 bases from V and 4 bases from J, the junction contained 4 bases not matched to a gene. The CDR3 region has the DNA TGTGCCAGCAGCTTAACTAGCGGGAGTTATTACGAGCAGTACTTC. Protein sequence: CASSLTSGSYYEQYF.

V usage is TRBV5-1 and J usage is TRBJ1-2; 7 bases match TRBD1. The germline CDR1 and CDR2 sequences are SGHRS and YFSETQ. The CDR3 length is 15 residues. The ends lost 0 bases at V and 8 bases at J; junction bases unmatched: 10. The CDR3 here is CASSLGSQTGEGYTF. In DNA, the CDR3 is TGCGCCAGCAGCTTGGGCAGTCAAACAGGGGAAGGCTACACCTTC.

The chain is built from TRBV10-2 and TRBJ2-7; D may be TRBD1 (6 bases). V was clipped by 5 bases and J by 1 base, with 6 bases between them. The CDR3 loop spans 12 amino acids. Germline CDR1 WSHSY, CDR2 SAAADI. This CDR3 is CASSTGSYEQYF. CDR3 DNA sequence: TGCGCCAGCAGTACAGGGTCCTACGAGCAGTACTTC.

The genes are TRBV4-1 and TRBJ1-6, with 7 bases aligning to TRBD1. Trimming at V came to 1 base and at J to 4 bases, leaving 7 bases not matched to a gene. This CDR3 has 17 residues. Per the germline V gene, CDR1 is MGHRA and CDR2 is YSYEKL. The CDR3 loop reads CASSQVLTGRYNSPLHF. DNA of the CDR3: TGCGCCAGCAGCCAAGTCTTGACAGGGCGATATAATTCACCCCTCCACTTT.

V and J are TRBV5-5 and TRBJ1-4, with D possibly TRBD1 on 6 matching bases. Deletions cut 3 bases from V and 7 bases from J, with 13 bases between. This CDR3 is 14 amino acids long. Germline V gene lookup returns CDR1 SGHKS and CDR2 YYEKEE (reference sequence). CDR3 region: CASSSAPRGEKLFF. CDR3 nucleotide sequence: TGTGCCAGCAGCTCCGCTCCCAGGGGTGAAAAACTGTTTTTT.

The chain joins TRBV6-1 to TRBJ1-1; D is undetermined. Trimming shortened V by 0 bases and J by 1 base, and 9 bases separated the two germline ends. The germline V gene has CDR1 MNHNS and CDR2 SASEGT. This CDR3 comprises 15 residues. The CDR3 loop is CASSEAAEGNTEAFF. The CDR3 DNA is TGTGCCAGCAGTGAAGCGGCGGAGGGGAACACTGAAGCTTTCTTT.

The chain links TRBV28 to TRBJ1-2, with D unresolved. V shed 10 bases and J shed 4 bases, with 13 bases lying between them. This CDR3 has 12 residues. Per the germline V gene, CDR1 is MDHEN and CDR2 is SYDVKM. The CDR3 region is CATNGHGYGYTF. CDR3 nucleotide sequence: TGTGCCACGAATGGGCACGGCTATGGCTACACCTTC.

The J gene is TRBJ2-3, the V gene TRBV30; D gene uncertain. CDR1 and CDR2 from the germline V gene are GTSNPN and SVGIG (reference sequence). The germline V and J ends were trimmed by 0 bases and 4 bases, with 17 bases remaining between them. The CDR3 is made up of 16 amino acids. The chain's CDR3 is CAWSVGGQFLADTQYF. CDR3 nucleotides: TGTGCCTGGAGTGTAGGTGGGCAGTTTCTGGCAGATACGCAGTATTTT. The full variable domain, with the rest looked up from reference TRBV30 and TRBJ2-3, is SQTIHQWPATLVQPVGSPLSLECTVEGTSNPNLYWYRQAAGRGLQLLFYSVGIGQISSEVPQNLSASRPQDRQFILSSKKLLLSDSGFYLCAWSVGGQFLADTQYFGPGTRLTVL.

This chain uses TRBV5-4 with TRBJ1-2; D possibly corresponds to TRBD1 (6 bases). The CDR3 extends over 14 amino acids. CDR1 is SGHNT, CDR2 YYREEE, per germline (reference sequence). V lost 0 bases, J lost 1 base, and 7 bases lay in between. The CDR3 region has the DNA TGTGCCAGCAGCTTGGTAGGGGGTAACTATGGCTACACCTTC. The encoded protein is CASSLVGGNYGYTF.

The genes are TRBV4-1 and TRBJ2-2; 8 positions match TRBD1. V gave up 2 bases and J gave up 4 bases; unmatched junction bases: 9. This CDR3 comprises 17 residues. Germline CDR1 MGHRA, CDR2 YSYEKL. CDR3 amino acids: CASSQTLRTGSTGELFF. In nucleotides, the CDR3 is TGCGCCAGCAGCCAAACCCTAAGGACAGGGAGCACCGGGGAGCTGTTTTTT.

V and J are TRBV6-5 and TRBJ2-4; a weak D match, TRBD2 (6 bases). Trimming took 8 bases from V and 11 from J, leaving 22 bases between them. This CDR3 is 14 amino acids long. Germline CDR1 MNHEY, CDR2 SVGAGI. CDR3 in amino acids: CASRPSGRGMLQYF. The CDR3 bases are TGTGCCAGCCGCCCTTCCGGACGCGGGATGCTTCAGTACTTC.